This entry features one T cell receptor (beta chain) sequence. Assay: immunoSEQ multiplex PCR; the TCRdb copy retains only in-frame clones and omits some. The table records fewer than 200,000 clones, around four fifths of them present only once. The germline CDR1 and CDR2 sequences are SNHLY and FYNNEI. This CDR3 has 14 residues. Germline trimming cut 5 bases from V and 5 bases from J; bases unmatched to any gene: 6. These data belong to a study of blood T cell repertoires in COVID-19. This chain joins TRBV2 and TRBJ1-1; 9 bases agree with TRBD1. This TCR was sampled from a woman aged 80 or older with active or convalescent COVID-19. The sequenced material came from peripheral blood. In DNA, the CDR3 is TGTGCCAGCAGTCCCGGGACAGGGACGACTGAAGCTTTCTTT. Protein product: CASSPGTGTTEAFF.